The rows below give T cell receptor beta chains drawn from one sample of a study of cytomegalovirus exposure and HLA in healthy donors. This table comes from immunoSEQ multiplex PCR, and its TCRdb copy is limited to in-frame clones, with some not included. The table records about 190,000 clones, approximately 80% of them present only once. The sequencing input was PBMCs. The receptor set was obtained from a man between 40 and 49 years old in good health and CMV-seropositive. The CDR3 runs from the conserved cysteine through the conserved F or W. The D gene is left open where the match is weak. Clone size appears in some rows only: once, few, many, or a class for an expanded clone.

clone size	V gene	J gene	D gene	CDR3 protein	CDR3 DNA
-	TRBV2	TRBJ2-7	-	CASSRYEQYF	TGTGCCAGCTCCCGCTACGAGCAGTACTTC
-	TRBV27	TRBJ2-2	TRBD1	CASSYGQGAYTGELFF	TGTGCCAGCAGTTACGGACAGGGGGCGTACACCGGGGAGCTGTTTTTT
-	TRBV5-4	TRBJ2-3	-	CASSLWGGTGSTDTQYF	TGTGCCAGCAGCTTGTGGGGCGGGACTGGAAGCACAGATACGCAGTATTTT
-	TRBV7-7	TRBJ2-2	TRBD2	CASSSGGGGELFF	TGTGCCAGCAGCTCAGGCGGGGGCGGGGAGCTGTTTTTT
-	TRBV4-2	TRBJ2-5	TRBD2	CASSPGALAGVGETQYF	TGTGCCAGCAGCCCTGGGGCCCTAGCGGGAGTAGGCGAGACCCAGTACTTC
-	TRBV4-1	TRBJ1-5	-	CASSQEGRYSNQPQHF	TGCGCCAGCAGCCAAGAGGGGAGGTATAGCAATCAGCCCCAGCATTTT
-	TRBV5-1	TRBJ2-7	TRBD1	CASSPGQGWDEQYF	TGCGCCAGCAGCCCGGGACAGGGGTGGGACGAGCAGTACTTC
-	TRBV19	TRBJ2-2	TRBD2	CASKGLAGGELFF	TGTGCCAGTAAGGGACTAGCGGGAGGGGAGCTGTTTTTT
few	TRBV5-1	TRBJ1-4	TRBD1	CASSLLGQPVEKLFF	TGCGCCAGCAGCTTGCTGGGACAGCCAGTTGAAAAACTGTTTTTT
-	TRBV11-1	TRBJ2-7	TRBD1	CASSFDRVGYEQYF	TGTGCCAGCAGCTTCGACAGGGTAGGGTACGAGCAGTACTTC
-	TRBV27	TRBJ1-5	TRBD1	CASSGTGRYSNQPQHF	TGTGCCAGCAGCGGGACAGGGAGGTATAGCAATCAGCCCCAGCATTTT
-	TRBV7-9	TRBJ2-5	TRBD2	CASSSLARERGTSQETQYF	TGTGCCAGCAGCTCCCTAGCCCGTGAGCGGGGGACCTCGCAAGAGACCCAGTACTTC
-	TRBV30	TRBJ1-6	TRBD1	CAGQGGNSPLHF	TGTGCCGGACAGGGCGGCAATTCACCCCTCCACTTT
-	TRBV30	TRBJ2-5	TRBD2	CAWSPGVAGVMPQETQYF	TGTGCCTGGAGTCCCGGGGTAGCGGGAGTTATGCCCCAAGAGACCCAGTACTTC
-	TRBV9	TRBJ2-7	TRBD2	CASSVGGSGGSYEQYF	TGTGCCAGCAGCGTAGGGGGTAGCGGGGGGTCCTACGAGCAGTACTTC
-	TRBV28	TRBJ2-7	TRBD1	CASSLGLDRNRQYF	TGTGCCAGCAGCCTAGGGCTGGACAGGAACAGGCAGTACTTC
few	TRBV18	TRBJ1-1	-	CASSPQSGAMNTEAFF	TGTGCCAGCTCACCACAGTCAGGGGCTATGAACACTGAAGCTTTCTTT
-	TRBV27	TRBJ1-6	TRBD1	CASSWGDRRTYHSPLHF	TGTGCCAGCAGTTGGGGGGACAGGCGCACCTATCATTCACCCCTCCACTTT
few	TRBV19	TRBJ2-3	TRBD1	CASSIQGADTQYF	TGTGCCAGTAGTATACAGGGGGCAGATACGCAGTATTTT
-	TRBV6-5	TRBJ2-7	TRBD2	CASRRLAGASLEQYF	TGTGCCAGCAGACGACTAGCGGGAGCTAGCCTGGAGCAGTACTTC
-	TRBV19	TRBJ2-2	TRBD2	CASSMLAGNTGELFF	TGTGCCAGTAGTATGCTAGCGGGGAACACCGGGGAGCTGTTTTTT
-	TRBV4-1	TRBJ1-6	TRBD1	CASSRGQGGSPLHF	TGCGCCAGCAGCCGTGGACAGGGTGGTTCACCCCTCCACTTT
-	TRBV9	TRBJ2-3	TRBD2	CASSVRLAEGDTQYF	TGTGCCAGCAGCGTACGGCTAGCGGAGGGAGATACGCAGTATTTT
-	TRBV7-2	TRBJ2-1	-	CASSFAGRSYNEQFF	TGTGCCAGCAGCTTTGCAGGTCGATCCTACAATGAGCAGTTCTTC
-	TRBV28	TRBJ2-1	TRBD2	CASSSGNRATGTSGRFGEQFF	TGTGCCAGCAGTTCGGGGAACAGGGCTACCGGGACTAGCGGGAGGTTTGGTGAGCAGTTCTTC
-	TRBV11-1	TRBJ2-1	-	CASSSVSGEQFF	TGTGCCAGCAGCTCCGTCAGCGGTGAGCAGTTCTTC
-	TRBV27	TRBJ2-7	TRBD1	CASSLSRQGATYEQYF	TGTGCCAGCAGTTTATCTCGGCAGGGGGCGACCTACGAGCAGTACTTC
once	TRBV5-1	TRBJ1-5	-	CASSLLGPASNQPQHF	TGCGCCAGCAGCTTGTTGGGGCCGGCTAGCAATCAGCCCCAGCATTTT
-	TRBV12-1	TRBJ2-7	-	CASTSTRDRAEQYF	TGTGCCAGCACCTCGACCCGGGACAGGGCCGAGCAGTACTTC
-	TRBV28	TRBJ2-7	TRBD1	CASSSNRDRAYEQYF	TGTGCCAGCAGTTCAAACCGGGACAGGGCCTACGAGCAGTACTTC
-	TRBV6-1	TRBJ2-7	TRBD1	CASSGTGGLAYEQYF	TGTGCCAGCAGCGGGACAGGGGGCCTCGCCTACGAGCAGTACTTC
-	TRBV6-5	TRBJ1-1	TRBD1	CASSPGTGGNTEAFF	TGTGCCAGCAGTCCCGGGACAGGGGGGAACACTGAAGCTTTCTTT
few	TRBV5-1	TRBJ2-3	TRBD1	CASSLGMDRAGDTQYF	TGCGCCAGCAGCTTGGGCATGGACAGGGCGGGGGATACGCAGTATTTT
-	TRBV5-1	TRBJ2-7	TRBD2	CASSLAGEFYEQYF	TGCGCCAGCAGCCTAGCGGGAGAGTTCTACGAGCAGTACTTC
-	TRBV4-1	TRBJ2-5	-	CASSRRSADETQYF	TGCGCCAGCAGCCGAAGGTCGGCGGATGAGACCCAGTACTTC
-	TRBV14	TRBJ1-5	TRBD1	CASSQEGQGDQPQHF	TGTGCCAGCAGCCAAGAGGGGCAGGGGGATCAGCCCCAGCATTTT
-	TRBV2	TRBJ1-1	-	CASRRVNTEAFF	TGTGCCAGCAGGAGGGTGAACACTGAAGCTTTCTTT
few	TRBV2	TRBJ2-7	TRBD1	CASRAGTGMGEQYF	TGTGCCAGCAGGGCCGGGACAGGGATGGGCGAGCAGTACTTC
-	TRBV5-1	TRBJ2-1	TRBD2	CASSSLPGLAGGGEQFF	TGCGCCAGCAGCTCCCTACCGGGACTAGCGGGGGGAGGTGAGCAGTTCTTC
-	TRBV12-5	TRBJ1-2	-	CASGSGGPANYGYTF	TGTGCTAGTGGTTCGGGGGGACCCGCTAACTATGGCTACACCTTC
-	TRBV27	TRBJ2-2	TRBD1	CASRTGQGNTGELFF	TGTGCCAGCAGGACGGGACAGGGAAACACCGGGGAGCTGTTTTTT